The rows below give T cell receptor beta chains drawn from one sample of a study of Graves' ophthalmopathy and Graves' hyperthyroidism. TCRdb re-analysed the multiplex PCR reads in MiXCR, keeping a single row per CDR3 protein. Here the sample spans some 380,000 distinct CDR3 sequences, just over 15% being singletons. The sequenced sample was peripheral blood. These receptors all come from a woman aged 18-29 years with stable Graves' hyperthyroidism. Each CDR3 is given without its conserved first and last residue.

CDR3 protein,V gene,J gene,CDR3 length
SVEDSIQGFYEQY,TRBV29-1,TRBJ2-7,13
ASSPPGRREAAF,TRBV18,TRBJ1-1,12
AISEWGLGMGNEQY,TRBV10-3,TRBJ2-7,14
ASSIDGRPLDTEAF,TRBV19,TRBJ1-1,14
ASSFGDSAGANVLT,TRBV11-2,TRBJ2-6,14
ASSPREGKNSPLH,TRBV7-6,TRBJ1-6,13
ASSQDPAGSNQPQH,TRBV4-1,TRBJ1-5,14
ASSRDAALAVYEQY,TRBV19,TRBJ2-7,14
ASGSGEWGLSNQPQH,TRBV12-5,TRBJ1-5,15
ASSHPPRGSYGYT,TRBV4-1,TRBJ1-2,13
AARDGTQSDDTIY,TRBV19,TRBJ1-3,13
ASNTGRNTEAF,TRBV2,TRBJ1-1,11
ATSAAFFYGYT,TRBV24-1,TRBJ1-2,11
ASKPLGAAQETQY,TRBV5-1,TRBJ2-5,13